Listed here are 16 T cell receptor beta chains from one sample, sequenced in a study of blood T cell repertoires in COVID-19. Profiling relied on immunoSEQ multiplex PCR, and the TCRdb table lists in-frame clones only, not all of them. Here the sample spans about 190,000 clones, roughly 82% being singletons. Sequenced: peripheral blood. These TCRs come from a woman aged 55-70 years with COVID-19, enrolled during active disease.

The chain uses TRBV5-1 and TRBJ2-2; 9 bases align to TRBD1. CDR3 length: 15 amino acids. Germline V gives CDR1 SGHRS, CDR2 YFSETQ. V lost 0 bases and J lost 6; bases outside the gene matches: 3. The CDR3 coding sequence is TGCGCCAGCAGCTTGGCACAGGGGGCGGCCGGGGAGCTGTTTTTT. Amino acids: CASSLAQGAAGELFF.

The CDR3 bases are TGCGCCAGCAGCTTAAGCAGGGGCGTATCTAACTATGGCTACACCTTC. Translating it yields CASSLSRGVSNYGYTF. This sequence joins TRBV5-1 and TRBJ1-2; TRBD1 might be the D (6 bases). V was cut by 2 bases and J by 0 bases, with 14 bases left in between. Germline V gene sequence: CDR1 SGHRS, CDR2 YFSETQ. This CDR3 comprises 16 residues.

The gene calls are TRBV11-2 and TRBJ2-2; perhaps TRBD2 as D (7 bases). The CDR3 totals 16 residues. Germline CDR1 and CDR2: SGHAT and FQNNGV. The germline V and J ends were trimmed by 1 base and 0 bases, with 9 bases remaining between them. The CDR3 sequence is CASSLAGGSNTGELFF. In DNA, the CDR3 is TGTGCCAGCAGCTTAGCGGGGGGCTCGAACACCGGGGAGCTGTTTTTT.

This clone was seen only once. The rearrangement uses TRBV19 and TRBJ1-1; 9 nucleotides line up with TRBD1. Germline lookup yields CDR1 LNHDA and CDR2 SQIVND (reference sequence). This CDR3 has 14 residues. The trim removed 7 bases at V and 4 bases at J, leaving 7 bases unmatched. The CDR3: CASTSLTGGTEAFF. CDR3 DNA: TGTGCCAGTACCTCTCTGACAGGGGGCACTGAAGCTTTCTTT.

This chain uses TRBV5-1 with TRBJ2-2; TRBD2 matches 10 bases. CDR3 length: 14 amino acids. With 5 bases clipped from V and 5 bases from J, the junction kept 3 bases outside the gene matches. The germline CDR1 and CDR2 sequences are SGHRS and YFSETQ. CDR3 in amino acids: CASRTSGSTGELFF. The CDR3 coding sequence is TGCGCCAGCAGGACTAGCGGGTCTACCGGGGAGCTGTTTTTT. Full variable domain (outside the CDR3, taken from reference TRBV5-1 and TRBJ2-2): KAGVTQTPRYLIKTRGQQVTLSCSPISGHRSVSWYQQTPGQGLQFLFEYFSETQRNKGNFPGRFSGRQFSNSRSEMNVSTLELGDSALYLCASRTSGSTGELFFGEGSRLTVL.

The chain joins TRBV21-1 to TRBJ2-7; the DNA was not compared with TRBD1, the D call given in the table. TRBV21-1 is flagged as a pseudogene. CDR3 length: 13 amino acids. The CDR3 DNA reads TGTGCCAGCAGCAAAACAGGGGTCAACGAGCAGTACTTC. Its translation: CASSKTGVNEQYF.

The chain uses TRBV3-1 (or the pseudogene TRBV3-2) and TRBJ2-1, with D perhaps matching TRBD1 (7 bases). V lost 4 bases, J lost 15 bases, and 22 bases lay in between. Germline V gene data show CDR1 as LGHDT and CDR2 as YNNKEL (reference sequence). This CDR3 contains 14 residues. As DNA, the CDR3 is TGTGCCAGCAGCCCTGGGGGGTACCGGGACAGAGCGTTCTTC. Protein product: CASSPGGYRDRAFF.

This clone was counted a few times. The V call is TRBV2, the J call TRBJ1-5; 8 nucleotides agree with TRBD1. The CDR3 is 14 residues long. Germline V CDR1 and CDR2: SNHLY, FYNNEI. V lost 5 bases to trimming and J lost 6 bases; unmatched junction nucleotides: 6. CDR3 coding DNA: TGTGCCAGCAGTAAAGGACAGGGCAGTCAGCCCCAGCATTTT. It codes for CASSKGQGSQPQHF. The complete variable domain, with remaining parts taken from reference TRBV2 and TRBJ1-5, reads EPEVTQTPSHQVTQMGQEVILRCVPISNHLYFYWYRQILGQKVEFLVSFYNNEISEKSEIFDDQFSVERPDGSNFTLKIRSTKLEDSAMYFCASSKGQGSQPQHFGDGTRLSIL.

The chain employs TRBV19 and TRBJ2-5; 7 bases agree with TRBD1. The CDR3 contains 13 residues. Trimming removed 7 bases from V and 5 bases from J; junction bases left unmatched: 7. CDR1 and CDR2 (germline): LNHDA, SQIVND (reference sequence). Here the CDR3 reads CASTQTGTETQYF. The DNA for the CDR3 is TGTGCCAGTACCCAGACAGGGACGGAGACCCAGTACTTC.

The genes are TRBV7-6 and TRBJ2-3; 8 nucleotides match TRBD1. The junction had 7 bases not matched to a gene; V was cut back by 2 bases and J by 6 bases. Germline CDR1 is SGHVS and CDR2 is FNYEAQ. The CDR3 runs to 15 residues. DNA for the CDR3: TGTGCCAGCAGCTTAAGCCAGGGGGCGGTCGATACGCAGTATTTT. Its translation: CASSLSQGAVDTQYF.

The chain is built from TRBV7-6 and TRBJ2-5, with TRBD2 matching over 8 bases. CDR3 size: 16 residues. V lost 5 bases, J lost 2 bases, and 10 bases stayed unmatched. Germline CDR1 reads SGHVS; CDR2 reads FNYEAQ. Written as DNA, the CDR3 is TGTGCCAGCAGCCCGCGGCTAGCGGGTGAACAAGAGACCCAGTACTTC. It specifies CASSPRLAGEQETQYF.

The V call is TRBV5-1, the J call TRBJ1-1; 7 positions agree with TRBD1. This CDR3 comprises 15 residues. The V gene end was trimmed by 4 bases and the J gene end by 4 bases; junction bases not matched to a gene: 10. CDR1 is SGHRS and CDR2 is YFSETQ in the germline V gene. Written as DNA, the CDR3 is TGCGCCAGCAGCGCTACAGGGGCAGGGAGCACTGAAGCTTTCTTT. Translation gives CASSATGAGSTEAFF.

This sequence joins TRBV20-1 and TRBJ1-1; D is unresolved. This CDR3 is 11 amino acids long. The V end was cut by 8 bases, the J end by 3 bases, with 10 bases between. Germline V gives CDR1 DFQATT, CDR2 SNEGSKA (reference sequence). CDR3 region: CSSQVYTEAFF. The CDR3 DNA sequence: TGCAGTTCCCAGGTGTACACTGAAGCTTTCTTT.

The chain employs TRBV15 and TRBJ1-2; D uncertain. The V end lost 0 bases, the J end lost 5 bases, and 7 bases lay between the germline ends. From germline, CDR1 is LNHNV and CDR2 YYDKDF (reference sequence). The CDR3 has 13 residues. This CDR3 is CATSRDPGYGYTF. DNA of the CDR3: TGTGCCACCAGCAGAGATCCGGGGTATGGCTACACCTTC.

The V call is TRBV28, the J call TRBJ1-2, with 7 nucleotides matching TRBD1. Germline V CDR1 and CDR2: MDHEN, SYDVKM. The CDR3 is made up of 17 amino acids. J gave up 4 bases and V 6 bases, and 17 bases lay outside the gene matches. The CDR3 DNA is TGTGCCAGCAGAATTCAACCCCGACAGGGACTTAGCTATGGCTACACCTTC. Translating it yields CASRIQPRQGLSYGYTF.

This clone appeared a few times. This chain joins TRBV2 and TRBJ1-3, with D possibly matching TRBD1 (5 bases). There are 16 residues in the CDR3. Between the trimmed V and J ends, which lost 2 bases and 4 bases, there was a span of 15 bases. The germline V gene has CDR1 SNHLY and CDR2 FYNNEI. This CDR3 reads CASSEFGAREGNTIYF. DNA for the CDR3: TGTGCCAGCAGTGAATTTGGGGCGCGGGAAGGAAACACCATATATTTT. Using reference TRBV2 and TRBJ1-3 for the parts outside the CDR3, the full variable domain is EPEVTQTPSHQVTQMGQEVILRCVPISNHLYFYWYRQILGQKVEFLVSFYNNEISEKSEIFDDQFSVERPDGSNFTLKIRSTKLEDSAMYFCASSEFGAREGNTIYFGEGSWLTVV.